Listed below are T cell receptor beta chains from one sample, sequenced in a study of blood T cell repertoires in COVID-19. The protocol was immunoSEQ multiplex PCR, while the TCRdb copy is restricted to in-frame clones and leaves out a portion. This sample has around 150,000 clones; about 87% occur once, and the top ten carry roughly 4%. Sequenced material: peripheral blood. All receptors derive from a woman in her forties with acute or convalescent COVID-19. CDR3s include the opening cysteine and the closing phenylalanine or tryptophan. D genes are given only for firm matches. Only some rows state a clone size, as once, few, many or a class for expanded clones.

D gene,V gene,clone size,J gene,CDR3 DNA,CDR3 protein
TRBD1,TRBV7-8,.,TRBJ1-5,TGTGCCAGCAGCCCGACAGGGGAGAATCAGCCCCAGCATTTT,CASSPTGENQPQHF
TRBD2,TRBV7-8,.,TRBJ2-1,TGTGCCAGCAGCCGAGAACCGGGACTAGGGACGGTTGAGCAGTTCTTC,CASSREPGLGTVEQFF
TRBD1,TRBV10-1,.,TRBJ1-5,TGCGCCAGCAGGAAAGTAGTCCCGGGACAGGGGTTCGATAGCAATCAGCCCCAGCATTTT,CASRKVVPGQGFDSNQPQHF
.,TRBV30,.,TRBJ1-2,TGTGCCTGGAGTAGACAACAGGGCCCCTATGGCTACACCTTC,CAWSRQQGPYGYTF
.,TRBV11-1,.,TRBJ2-3,TGTGCCAGCAGCTCGTGGACAGGCACAGATACGCAGTATTTT,CASSSWTGTDTQYF
TRBD1,TRBV27,.,TRBJ2-1,TGTGCCAGCAGTTTAGGACAGGTCCCCTACAATGAGCAGTTCTTC,CASSLGQVPYNEQFF
.,TRBV10-3,.,TRBJ1-4,TGTGCCATCAGTGAATATGAGGAAAAACTGTTTTTT,CAISEYEEKLFF
.,TRBV5-6,.,TRBJ1-2,TGTGCCAGCAGCTTGGCCGGGGGGCCAGCGGGAGGCTACACCTTC,CASSLAGGPAGGYTF
.,TRBV7-2,.,TRBJ2-1,TGTGCCAGCAGCTTAGTTTCTCTATCCTACAATGAGCAGTTCTTC,CASSLVSLSYNEQFF
.,TRBV7-9,.,TRBJ1-1,TGTGCCAGCAGCTACGGACAGAGTCGTACTGAAGCTTTCTTT,CASSYGQSRTEAFF
TRBD1,TRBV6-2/TRBV6-3,.,TRBJ1-2,TGTGCCAGCAGTTACGTAACAGGGGGCATGAATGGCTACACCTTC,CASSYVTGGMNGYTF
TRBD1,TRBV29-1,.,TRBJ1-1,TGCAGCGTTGAAGATCGGGGGACAGGGGGCATGAACACTGAAGCTTTCTTT,CSVEDRGTGGMNTEAFF
.,TRBV12-5,.,TRBJ1-1,TGTGCTAGTGGCCGGGGGGGGAACACTGAAGCTTTCTTT,CASGRGGNTEAFF
.,TRBV7-3,.,TRBJ1-2,TGTGCCAGCAGCCCGGGACTCGGGAGGAACTATGGCTACACCTTC,CASSPGLGRNYGYTF
.,TRBV7-9,.,TRBJ2-1,TGTGCCAGCAGGTGGCCCCTGGAGGGCTACAATGAGCAGTTCTTC,CASRWPLEGYNEQFF
.,TRBV12-5,.,TRBJ2-3,TGTGCTAGTGGTTTGGGAGGTTATGGCGCAGATACGCAGTATTTT,CASGLGGYGADTQYF
.,TRBV19,.,TRBJ1-4,TGTGCCAGTACTACAGCCGACCTAACTAATGAAAAACTGTTTTTT,CASTTADLTNEKLFF
TRBD2,TRBV18,.,TRBJ2-1,TGTGCCAGCTCACCCAGAGCGGGGGGGAGCTCCTACAATGAGCAGTTCTTC,CASSPRAGGSSYNEQFF
.,TRBV4-3,.,TRBJ1-4,TGCGCCAGCAGCCAGATCCAGGCCCCCACTAATGAAAAACTGTTTTTT,CASSQIQAPTNEKLFF
.,TRBV28,.,TRBJ1-5,TGTGCCAGCAGTTTGTTAGAAATTAGCAATCAGCCCCAGCATTTT,CASSLLEISNQPQHF
TRBD1,TRBV10-3,.,TRBJ1-2,TGTGCCATCAGTGAGTCAGGGACAGGGTTAAATGGCTACACCTTC,CAISESGTGLNGYTF
.,TRBV7-9,.,TRBJ1-1,TGTGCCAGCAGCACCTACTCTGCCGCGAACACTGAAGCTTTCTTT,CASSTYSAANTEAFF
TRBD1,TRBV6-5,.,TRBJ2-7,TGTGCCAGCAGTCTCCGGGACAGGGGGTACGAGCAGTACTTC,CASSLRDRGYEQYF
TRBD2,TRBV4-1,.,TRBJ2-5,TGCGCCAGCAGCCGAGGGACTAGCGGGCCTGAGACCCAGTACTTC,CASSRGTSGPETQYF
.,TRBV12-3/TRBV12-4,many,TRBJ1-1,TGTGCCAGCAGAAAAACAGGGAACACTGAAGCTTTCTTT,CASRKTGNTEAFF
.,TRBV4-3,.,TRBJ1-6,TGCGCCAGCAGCCTTGCGGCCGATAATTCACCCCTCCACTTT,CASSLAADNSPLHF
.,TRBV20-1,.,TRBJ2-7,TGCAGTGCTACCAGGGCTCTTGAGCAGTACTTC,CSATRALEQYF
.,TRBV7-3,.,TRBJ2-2,TGTGCCAGCAGCTCTACAGGGTTCACCGGGGAGCTGTTTTTT,CASSSTGFTGELFF
.,TRBV28,once,TRBJ1-2,TGTGTCAGCGTCTTATATGGCTACACCTTC,CVSVLYGYTF
.,TRBV27,.,TRBJ1-5,TGTGCCAGCAGTCCCCGGAGGGGTGATCAGCCCCAGCATTTT,CASSPRRGDQPQHF
.,TRBV15,.,TRBJ1-2,TGTGCCACCAGCAGAGATCCGGGTTATGGCTACACCTTC,CATSRDPGYGYTF
.,TRBV6-5,.,TRBJ1-1,TGTGCCAGCAGTTACTCCCCTGGGCGAGTCACTGAAGCTTTCTTT,CASSYSPGRVTEAFF
TRBD2,TRBV27,.,TRBJ2-2,TGTGCCAGCAGTTTATCTAGACTAGCGGGAACTAACACCGGGGAGCTGTTTTTT,CASSLSRLAGTNTGELFF
.,TRBV19,.,TRBJ2-3,TGTGCCAGTAGTATAGGTGGGAGGCCGAATACGCAGTATTTT,CASSIGGRPNTQYF
.,TRBV11-2,.,TRBJ1-2,TGTGCCAGCAGCTTTAACGAGGCTGGCTACACCTTC,CASSFNEAGYTF
.,TRBV7-3,.,TRBJ2-3,TGTGCCAGCAGCAGAATTGGGACTGAGACGGATACGCAGTATTTT,CASSRIGTETDTQYF
.,TRBV19,.,TRBJ1-1,TGTGCCAGTCGAACAGTTAACACTGAAGCTTTCTTT,CASRTVNTEAFF
TRBD1,TRBV7-2,.,TRBJ1-5,TGTGCCAGCAGCTCGACAGGGGGCAGGAGTGGTCAGCCCCAGCATTTT,CASSSTGGRSGQPQHF
.,TRBV7-3,.,TRBJ2-1,TGTGCCAGCAGCTTATTCTTTACAAGTGAGCAGTTCTTC,CASSLFFTSEQFF
.,TRBV7-2,.,TRBJ2-2,TGTGCCAGCAGCTTGAGGACTGGCAGCCGCGACACCGGGGAGCTGTTTTTT,CASSLRTGSRDTGELFF
.,TRBV12-2,.,TRBJ2-1,TGTGCAAGTCGCTTAGCGTACTTATCGGGGAGTGACGCCTACAATGAGCAGTTCTTC,CASRLAYLSGSDAYNEQFF
.,TRBV6-4,few,TRBJ2-3,TGTGCCAGCAGTGAAGGGGAAAGCACAGATACGCAGTATTTT,CASSEGESTDTQYF
TRBD1,TRBV5-1,.,TRBJ1-1,TGCGCCAGCAGCTTGGCTGGGGGACAGGGGGCAGAGGCTTTCTTT,CASSLAGGQGAEAFF
.,TRBV11-2,.,TRBJ1-2,TGTGCCAGCAGCCAGAACAGGGTGCCGGAAGGCTACACCTTC,CASSQNRVPEGYTF
TRBD1,TRBV12-3/TRBV12-4,.,TRBJ1-1,TGTGCCAGCAGGGGACAGGGAAACACTGAAGCTTTCTTT,CASRGQGNTEAFF
.,TRBV28,.,TRBJ1-1,TGTGCCAGCACCCCTGGGGGGGCCCACACTGAAGCTTTCTTT,CASTPGGAHTEAFF
.,TRBV27,.,TRBJ1-3,TGTGCCAGCAGCAGGGACTTAGCTGGAAACACCATATATTTT,CASSRDLAGNTIYF
.,TRBV5-6,.,TRBJ2-7,TGTGCCAGCAGCTTAACACGTTCCTACGAGCAGTACTTC,CASSLTRSYEQYF
.,TRBV4-2,.,TRBJ2-3,TGTGCCAGCAGCCAAGACTGGGCGGGAAACACAGATACGCAGTATTTT,CASSQDWAGNTDTQYF
.,TRBV11-2,.,TRBJ2-7,TGTGCCAGCAGCTTAGGCTGGTCAGGGACATACGAGCAGTACTTC,CASSLGWSGTYEQYF
TRBD1,TRBV6-5,once,TRBJ1-2,TGTGCCAGCAGTAATCAGGGGGCGCTGGGCTACACCTTC,CASSNQGALGYTF
.,TRBV30,.,TRBJ2-5,TGTGCCTGGAGCGACCCCCCTGCGCAGGGATCCCAAGAGACCCAGTACTTC,CAWSDPPAQGSQETQYF
TRBD2,TRBV23-1,.,TRBJ2-1,TGCGCAAGCAGGGCCCCTAGCGGGAACCCCCTATTCCTCTACAATGAGCAGTTCTTC,CASRAPSGNPLFLYNEQFF